This TCR beta chain was identified during a study of T-cell memory formation after mild COVID-19. Germline V gene data show CDR1 as SGHTA and CDR2 as FQGNSA. The CDR3 is made up of 13 amino acids. TCRdb processed the 5' RACE reads anew with MiXCR; each CDR3 protein has one entry. The sample has a few hundred thousand distinct CDR3 sequences; around a tenth are singletons. Study conclusions and caveats: The authors left the SARS-CoV-2 specificity of second-wave clones peaking on day 37 unconfirmed. Contracting clones from day 15 to 85 showed balanced CD4/CD8; later expanders favored CD4+.

On this clonotype itself: Antigen specificity is unknown.

The V call is TRBV7-2, the J call TRBJ2-3, with D uncertain. Near its end, the DNA agrees better with TRBJ1-5, so the J call may be wrong. The origin of this receptor is a man aged 18 to 29 who had mild COVID-19 (a few samples of this study predate the infection). Cell type and time point are not known. Material for sequencing was PBMCs or a T cell subset sorted from them (not recorded which). Here the CDR3 DNA reads TGTGCCAGCAGCTTCGGCGGTACAGATACGCAGCATTTT. Its translation is CASSFGGTDTQHF.